What follows is one T cell receptor beta chain and its context. A junction boundary mismatches the germline segment, possibly from a read error. The CDR3 spans 12 residues. The V gene's germline CDR1 is DFQATT and CDR2 SNEGSKA (reference sequence). The RNA, roughly 0.5 to 1 ug, was put through reverse transcription using random hexamers. Via MiXCR, TCRdb re-called the immunoSEQ multiplex PCR reads, giving one row per CDR3 protein. The repertoire holds some 140,000 distinct CDR3 sequences, over 80% seen once, with 0.45% to 0.6% in the top ten. The authors carried out high-throughput sequencing of TCR beta. They applied it to CD8+ and CD4+ T cells obtained from blood. Those who served as multiple sclerosis controls were treatment-naive patients with stable or active relapsing-remitting disease. The data are from a study of CD8 T cells in Susac syndrome.

Sequencing input: CD8+ T cells from PBMCs. The sequence derives from a human donor with multiple sclerosis. The gene calls are TRBV20-1 and TRBJ2-1; TRBD2 aligns across 7 bases. Here the CDR3 DNA reads TGCAGCGCTACCTTCGGGGAGGGTGAGCAGTTCTTC. As protein: CSATFGEGEQFF.